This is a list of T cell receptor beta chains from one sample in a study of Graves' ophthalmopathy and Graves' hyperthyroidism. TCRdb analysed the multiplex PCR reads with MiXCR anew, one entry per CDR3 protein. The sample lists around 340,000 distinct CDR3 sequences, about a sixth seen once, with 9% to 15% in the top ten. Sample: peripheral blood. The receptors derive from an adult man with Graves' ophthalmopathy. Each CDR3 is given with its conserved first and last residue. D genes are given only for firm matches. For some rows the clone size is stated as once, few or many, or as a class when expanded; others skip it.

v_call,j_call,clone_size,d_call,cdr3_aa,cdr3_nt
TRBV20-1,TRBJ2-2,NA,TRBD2,CSARTSGWGGELFF,TGCAGTGCTCGGACTAGCGGGTGGGGCGGGGAGCTGTTTTTT
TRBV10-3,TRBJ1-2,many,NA,CAISEYRGISYTF,TGTGCCATCAGTGAGTACAGAGGCATCAGCTACACCTTC
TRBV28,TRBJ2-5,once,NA,CASSPHSGIQTQYF,TGTGCCAGCAGCCCACATTCTGGCATCCAGACCCAGTACTTC
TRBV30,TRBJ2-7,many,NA,CAWAQGGEQYF,TGTGCCTGGGCACAGGGCGGCGAGCAGTACTTC
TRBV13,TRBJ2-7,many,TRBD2,CASSLRASGSLEQYF,TGTGCCAGCAGCTTGAGGGCTAGCGGGAGCCTCGAGCAGTACTTC
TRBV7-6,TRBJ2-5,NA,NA,CASSLALSETQYF,TGTGCCAGCAGCTTAGCTCTCTCCGAGACCCAGTACTTC
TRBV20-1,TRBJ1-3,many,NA,CSAPDRSSGNTIYF,TGCAGTGCCCCCGACAGGAGCTCTGGAAACACCATATATTTT
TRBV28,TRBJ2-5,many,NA,CASSFYQETQYF,TGTGCCAGCAGTTTCTACCAAGAGACCCAGTACTTC
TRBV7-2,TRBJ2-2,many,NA,CASSPVWDNAGTNTGELFF,TGTGCCAGCAGCCCCGTATGGGACAATGCCGGAACGAACACCGGGGAGCTGTTTTTT
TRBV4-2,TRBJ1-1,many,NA,CASSPGRGTEAFF,TGTGCCAGCAGCCCAGGACGGGGGACTGAAGCTTTCTTT
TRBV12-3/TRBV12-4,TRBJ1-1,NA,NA,CASSPDSLGSGGAFF,TGTGCCAGCAGTCCCGACAGCCTCGGGAGTGGTGGGGCTTTCTTT
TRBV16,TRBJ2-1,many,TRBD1,CASSQSAGQGPYNEQFF,TGTGCCAGCAGCCAATCGGCAGGACAGGGACCTTACAATGAGCAGTTCTTC
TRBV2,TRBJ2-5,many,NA,CASSYLTAQETQYF,TGTGCCAGCAGTTATTTGACAGCGCAAGAGACCCAGTACTTC
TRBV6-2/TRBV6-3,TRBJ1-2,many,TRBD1,CASSRGTDSNYGYTF,TGTGCCAGCAGCCGCGGGACAGACTCTAACTATGGCTACACCTTC
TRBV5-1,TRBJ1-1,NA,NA,CASSLVVMGTEAFF,TGCGCCAGCAGCTTGGTGGTAATGGGCACTGAAGCTTTCTTT
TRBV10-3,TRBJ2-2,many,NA,CAIGDGNTGELFF,TGTGCCATCGGGGACGGAAACACCGGGGAGCTGTTTTTT
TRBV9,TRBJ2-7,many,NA,CASSVQAGAPYEQYF,TGTGCCAGCAGCGTACAAGCTGGTGCACCCTACGAGCAGTACTTC
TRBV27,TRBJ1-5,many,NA,CASSPGYNQPQHF,TGTGCCTCCTCTCCGGGCTATAATCAGCCCCAGCATTTT
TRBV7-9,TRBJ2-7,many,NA,CASSLDSGSYEQYF,TGTGCCAGCAGCCTCGACAGTGGCTCCTACGAGCAGTACTTC
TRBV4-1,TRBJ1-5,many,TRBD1,CASSQNRGNQPQHF,TGCGCCAGCAGCCAGAACAGGGGGAATCAGCCCCAGCATTTT
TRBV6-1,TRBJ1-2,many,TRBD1,CASSPIGGQNYGYTF,TGTGCCAGCAGCCCAATAGGGGGACAGAACTATGGCTACACCTTC
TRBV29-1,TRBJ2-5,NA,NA,CSVDHQETQYF,TGCAGCGTTGATCACCAAGAGACCCAGTACTTC
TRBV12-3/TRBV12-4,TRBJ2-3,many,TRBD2,CASRTDSGGVDTQYF,TGTGCCAGCAGAACCGATAGCGGGGGGGTAGATACGCAGTATTTT
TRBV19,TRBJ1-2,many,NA,CASSIEGSGYTF,TGTGCCAGTAGTATAGAAGGGTCGGGCTACACCTTC
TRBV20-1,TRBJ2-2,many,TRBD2,CSATPVSGRITGELFF,TGCAGTGCAACGCCTGTGAGCGGGAGGATCACCGGGGAGCTGTTTTTT
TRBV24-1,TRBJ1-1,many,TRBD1,CATRDRINTEAFF,TGTGCCACTCGGGACAGGATAAACACTGAAGCTTTCTTT